The 17 T cell receptor beta chains in this list originate from one sample, sequenced in a study of type 1 regulatory T cells. These receptors have no known antigen. TCRdb called the reads again in MiXCR, with one record for every CDR3 protein. Found here are 35,000 to 50,000 distinct CDR3 sequences, 12% of them singletons; the top ten hold 8%. Sequenced input: cultured non-Tr1 T cells, either the whole culture or a sorted T cell fraction (not recorded which). The receptors shown here come from a human donor in good health.

This clonotype was detected many times. A read error likely explains this, since a far larger clone differs by one base. The genes are TRBV7-8 and TRBJ1-1, with no clear D. The CDR3 loop spans 13 amino acids. Germline CDR1 is SGHVS and CDR2 is FQNEAQ. Deletions cut 4 bases from V and 1 base from J, with 7 bases between. The CDR3 spells CASSYDPNTEAFF. The CDR3 DNA sequence: TGTGCCAGCAGCTACGACCCGAACACTGAAGCTTTCTTT.

This clonotype was detected many times. The chain couples TRBV6-2 or TRBV6-3 to TRBJ2-1; 8 nucleotides match TRBD2. V dropped 6 bases and J dropped 0; count of bases not matched to a gene: 7. Germline V gene lookup returns CDR1 MNHEY and CDR2 SVGEGT. The CDR3 is made up of 16 amino acids. CDR3 sequence reads: CASRDTSGNSYNEQFF. The DNA for the CDR3 is TGTGCCAGCAGGGATACTAGCGGAAACTCCTACAATGAGCAGTTCTTC.

This clonotype has at least ten counts. The chain joins TRBV5-1 to TRBJ2-4, with 7 bases lining up with TRBD2. The ends lost 0 bases at V and 0 bases at J; junction bases unmatched: 9. Germline V gene lookup returns CDR1 SGHRS and CDR2 YFSETQ. CDR3 length: 18 amino acids. The CDR3 bases are TGCGCCAGCAGCTTGGAGTGGTCTAGCGGAATAGCCAAAAACATTCAGTACTTC. Protein: CASSLEWSSGIAKNIQYF.

This clonotype has only a few counts. The J gene is TRBJ2-1, the V gene TRBV15; D unclear. V was trimmed by 0 bases and J by 5 bases, leaving 20 bases between them. This CDR3 contains 18 residues. Germline V gene data show CDR1 as LNHNV and CDR2 as YYDKDF (reference sequence). This CDR3 is CATSRDLSGRIYNNEQFF. CDR3 coding DNA: TGTGCCACCAGCAGAGATCTCTCCGGTCGAATATACAACAATGAGCAGTTCTTC.

This clonotype was recorded many times. V and J are TRBV5-1 and TRBJ2-1; D might be TRBD2 (6 bases). Trimming removed 2 bases from V and 5 bases from J, with 17 bases in between. Looked up from germline, CDR1 is SGHRS and CDR2 is YFSETQ. The CDR3 runs to 16 residues. CDR3 coding DNA: TGCGCCAGCAGCTTTTTCGCGGGACGACCGCACAATGAGCAGTTCTTC. Its protein product is CASSFFAGRPHNEQFF.

This clonotype qualifies as medium-sized (0.01 to 0.1%). The chain employs TRBV5-1 and TRBJ2-2, with D perhaps TRBD1 or TRBD2 (6 bases each). The length of the CDR3 is 15 residues. CDR1 is SGHRS and CDR2 is YFSETQ in the germline V gene. With 4 bases removed from V and 7 bases from J, the gap between germline ends came to 17 bases. CDR3 DNA: TGCGCCAGCAGCGAACAGGGAGGAGCGGTCGGGGAGCTGTTTTTT. Translating it yields CASSEQGGAVGELFF.

This clonotype was picked up a small number of times. The rearrangement links TRBV5-1 to TRBJ2-2; TRBD2 agrees at 8 bases. After removal of 0 bases from V and 5 bases from J, the junction contained 3 bases not matched to a gene. The CDR3 sequence is 15 residues long. Germline CDR1 and CDR2: SGHRS and YFSETQ. This CDR3 is CASSLVLAVTGELFF. CDR3 nucleotides: TGCGCCAGCAGCTTGGTACTAGCGGTTACCGGGGAGCTGTTTTTT.

In its sample, this clonotype was seen many times. The rearrangement links TRBV5-1 to TRBJ1-1, with a possible D match to TRBD1 (5 bases). Germline CDR1 is SGHRS and CDR2 is YFSETQ. The CDR3 totals 13 residues. The V and J ends lost 0 bases and 4 bases respectively, with 7 bases between them. CDR3 sequence: CASSLEGVTEAFF. CDR3 in DNA: TGCGCCAGCAGCTTGGAAGGGGTCACTGAAGCTTTCTTT.

Points on this clonotype: This may come from a read error, since a much larger clone is one base off. V and J are TRBV11-3 and TRBJ2-3; 9 bases are shared with TRBD1. The V gene end was trimmed by 10 bases and the J gene end by 2 bases; junction bases not matched to a gene: 10. Germline V lookup: CDR1 SGHNT, CDR2 YENEEA. The CDR3 consists of 15 residues. The CDR3 DNA reads as TGTGCCAACACCCTGGGGACAGGGTCCACAGATACGCAGTATTTT. It encodes CANTLGTGSTDTQYF.

This chain connects TRBV7-2 to TRBJ2-5, with 11 bases identical to TRBD2. Germline V lookup: CDR1 SGHTA, CDR2 FQGNSA. CDR3 length: 19 residues. The ends lost 5 bases at V and 4 bases at J; junction bases unmatched: 18. In nucleotides, the CDR3 is TGTGCCAGCAGCCCTCGACCCTGGTTAGCGGGAGGGCCGAGAGAGACCCAGTACTTC. As protein: CASSPRPWLAGGPRETQYF.

Notes on this clonotype: This may be a read error: a much more frequent sequence differs by one nucleotide. V and J are TRBV12-3 or TRBV12-4 and TRBJ2-5, with D perhaps matching TRBD2 (6 bases). The CDR3 length is 14 residues. The chain's CDR3 is CASTGGGAQETRYF. CDR3 nucleotides: TGTGCCAGCACCGGGGGTGGGGCCCAAGAGACCCGGTACTTC.

Regarding this clonotype: The junction departs from germline at one end; a sequencing error may be responsible. The rearrangement uses TRBV27 and TRBJ1-1, with D possibly TRBD1 on 5 matching bases. Germline values: CDR1 MNHEY, CDR2 SMNVEV (reference sequence). This CDR3 region has 14 residues. The CDR3 DNA reads TGTGCCGGCAGTCACCGGGGCCAGAACACTGAAGCTTTCTTT. It specifies CAGSHRGQNTEAFF.

This clonotype was seen many times. The chain uses TRBV29-1 and TRBJ2-5; tentative D call: TRBD2 (7 bases). The CDR3 has 12 residues. Trimming removed 8 bases at V and 1 base at J, with 11 bases between. Germline CDR1 SQVTM, CDR2 ANQGSEA. CDR3 bases: TGCAGCCATGGGGGGGCCCAAGAGACCCAGTACTTC. Protein: CSHGGAQETQYF.

V is TRBV5-1 and J is TRBJ2-5; TRBD2 matches 14 bases. V was clipped by 4 bases and J by 5 bases; unmatched bases: 7. This CDR3 region has 16 residues. CDR1 and CDR2 (germline): SGHRS, YFSETQ. The CDR3 sequence is CASSPGLAGDNETQYF. CDR3 coding DNA: TGCGCCAGCAGCCCGGGACTAGCGGGAGACAATGAGACCCAGTACTTC.

This chain joins TRBV5-5 and TRBJ1-3; no reliable D call. The CDR3 covers 13 residues. Per the germline V gene, CDR1 is SGHKS and CDR2 is YYEKEE (reference sequence). Trimming stripped 3 bases from V and 5 bases from J, with 9 bases between. The CDR3 nucleotides are TGTGCCAGCAGCTCGGACGGGCGAAACACCATATATTTT. The encoded protein is CASSSDGRNTIYF.

This clonotype was seen a few times. This chain links TRBV28 with TRBJ2-1; possibly TRBD2 for D (5 bases). Per the germline V gene, CDR1 is MDHEN and CDR2 is SYDVKM. The CDR3 runs to 12 residues. V lost 5 bases, J lost 8 bases, and 10 bases lay in between. CDR3 nucleotides: TGTGCCAGCAGTATAGGAGGCCATGAGCAGTTCTTC. This codes for CASSIGGHEQFF.

This clonotype was detected only a few times. The chain is built from TRBV5-1 and TRBJ2-1, with 7 bases identical to TRBD2. The germline V gene encodes CDR1 SGHRS and CDR2 YFSETQ. This CDR3 is 14 amino acids long. The junction had 7 bases not matched to a gene; V was cut back by 0 bases and J by 10 bases. In DNA, the CDR3 is TGCGCCAGCAGCTTGGGCAGCGGGGAAATAGAGCAGTTCTTC. Its protein product is CASSLGSGEIEQFF.